Sequencing of this T cell receptor beta chain was carried out in a study of graft-versus-host responses after intestinal transplantation (dated by TCRdb to the early 2020s). Concerning the study at large: The transplants that recipients got were multivisceral, liver-intestinal, or isolated intestinal. Every recipient was given anti-thymocyte globulin induction, then maintenance tacrolimus and steroids for approximately 3 years. After intestinal transplantation, graft-versus-host and host-versus-graft alloreactive T cell clones were followed in the graft, circulation and bone marrow using bulk TCR-beta CDR3 sequencing. To identify alloreactive clones, pre-transplant mixed lymphocyte reaction products were sequenced and then compared with unstimulated pre-transplant donor and recipient T cells. The cohort enrolled about two dozen intestinal transplant recipients including one retransplant, and a few patients lacking pretransplant specimens were excluded. Donor T cell macrochimerism was defined as a peak of at least 4% donor T cells among recipient peripheral blood mononuclear cells. Instead of going to the commercial service, samples from a few later patients were sequenced in-house on an Illumina MiSeq and processed with MiXCR.

In the germline V gene, CDR1 corresponds to MGHRA and CDR2 to YSYEKL. Spanning cysteine to phenylalanine, the CDR3 consists of 15 amino acids. Of the read, only the CDR3 DNA is kept; its 45 bases are in frame from base 1. The V and J ends are trimmed by 0 bases and 2 bases, leaving 8 bases between them. To prepare the library, the immunoSEQ multiplex PCR assay was applied. In most patients, genomic DNA was isolated using the Qiagen DNeasy Blood and Tissue Kit and sent frozen to Adaptive Biotechnologies for TCR sequencing. High-throughput TCR-beta CDR3 sequencing of genomic DNA from most patients was performed by Adaptive Biotechnologies. Turning to the authors' computational methods: Adaptive's ImmunoSEQ software supplied the TCR sequencing data for 18 patients, while MiXCR and VDJtools were used to process three other patients. CD4 versus CD8 sorting errors were corrected by removing sequences found in both subsets at a frequency ratio below 5:1. CDR3 nucleotide sequences shared between donor and recipient were removed because the origin of such sequences could not be assigned. Alloreactive clones required at least 2-fold expansion over unstimulated cells and minimum CFSE-low frequency of 0.002% (template counts) or 0.001% (read counts). Clones detected in sequenced pre-transplant spleen, lymph node, or MLR CFSE-low populations of the donor or recipient were defined as mappable. Cumulative frequency of alloreactive clones was calculated as a percentage of all sequences weighted by copy number. TCRdb provides this immuneACCESS table in a form limited to in-frame rearrangements. Some clones are lacking; in checked studies, under half of them reflect an unresolved V gene, and why the rest are absent is not known. V and J calls and clone size come straight from that table; D and trimming were deduced from the DNA. The sample table lists 6,000 to 8,500 clones, around a quarter of them with a count of one. Together, the top ten hold 6% of the sample.

Read against the paper, the sample's time point label means: cells obtained before transplantation from donor or recipient. Mixed lymphocyte reactions plated approximately 200,000 CFSE-labeled pre-transplant responders with approximately 200,000 irradiated violet-dye-labeled stimulators and were cultured for six to seven days. After the mixed lymphocyte reaction, proliferating CD3+CD4+CFSE-low and CD3+CD8+CFSE-low responder cells were FACS-sorted on a BD Influx sorter. This clone has only a few counts. Qualities for individual bases were not recorded, and no much larger clone is one base off. The paper's findings and limits, for the study overall: In the allografts of patients with donor T cell macrochimerism, GvH to HvG T cell clonal ratios were high. Conclusions were limited by the relatively low number and heterogeneity of intestinal transplant patients. GvH clones turned up in recipient bone marrow, with some appearing earlier in ileal mucosa or blood, a pattern consistent with an intestinal mucosal origin. Early after transplant, declines in HvG clones were associated with peak levels of circulating GvH clones.

The origin of this receptor is a human patient who was an organ donor for intestinal transplantation. The source material was alloreactive CD8+ T cells from a mixed lymphocyte reaction culture, sampled before transplantation. The meaning of the sample's cell subset or site label: CFSE-low proliferating T cells sorted from roughly 6-day pre-transplant mixed lymphocyte reaction (GvH or HvG direction). This chain joins TRBV4-1 to TRBJ1-3; the D gene remains uncertain. The nucleotides are TGCGCCAGCAGCCAAGATCTATATACTGGAAACACCATATATTTT. Its protein is CASSQDLYTGNTIYF.